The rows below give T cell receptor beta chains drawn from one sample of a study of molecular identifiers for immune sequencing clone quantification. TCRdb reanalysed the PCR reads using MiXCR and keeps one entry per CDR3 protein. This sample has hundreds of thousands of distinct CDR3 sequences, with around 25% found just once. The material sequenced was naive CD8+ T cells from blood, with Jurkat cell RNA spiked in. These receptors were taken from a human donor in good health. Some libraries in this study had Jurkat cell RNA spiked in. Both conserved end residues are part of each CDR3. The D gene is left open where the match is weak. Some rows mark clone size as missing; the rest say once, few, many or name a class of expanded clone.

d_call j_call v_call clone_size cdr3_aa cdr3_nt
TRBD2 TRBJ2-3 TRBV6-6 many CASTLAGATDTQYF TGTGCCAGCACCCTAGCGGGAGCGACAGATACGCAGTATTTT
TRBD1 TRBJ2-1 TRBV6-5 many CASSYSGTGYEQFF TGTGCCAGCAGTTACTCCGGGACAGGGTATGAGCAGTTCTTC
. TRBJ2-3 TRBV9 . CASSVEGPPTDTQYF TGTGCCAGCAGCGTAGAGGGGCCCCCCACAGATACGCAGTATTTT
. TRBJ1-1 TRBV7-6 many CASSQGTEAFF TGTGCCAGCAGCCAGGGGACTGAAGCTTTCTTT
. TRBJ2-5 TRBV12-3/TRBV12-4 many CASSLLQETQYF TGTGCCAGCAGTTTGCTGCAAGAGACCCAGTACTTC
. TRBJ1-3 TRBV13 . CASSLGNIGNTIYF TGTGCCAGCAGCTTAGGGAACATCGGAAACACCATATATTTT
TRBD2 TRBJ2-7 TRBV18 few CASSDPRLAREQYF TGTGCCAGCTCCGACCCCCGACTAGCGAGAGAGCAGTACTTC
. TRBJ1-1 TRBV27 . CAGSLGLNTEAFF TGTGCCGGCAGTTTAGGTTTGAACACTGAAGCTTTCTTT
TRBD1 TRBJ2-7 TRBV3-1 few CASSQEGRTGSLYEQYF TGTGCCAGCAGCCAAGAGGGCCGGACAGGGTCCCTCTACGAGCAGTACTTC
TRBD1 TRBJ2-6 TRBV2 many CASSSFTGDGANVLTF TGTGCCAGCAGTAGCTTTACAGGGGATGGGGCCAACGTCCTGACTTTC
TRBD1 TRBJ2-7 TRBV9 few CASSQTGADEQYF TGTGCCAGCAGCCAGACAGGGGCAGACGAGCAGTACTTC
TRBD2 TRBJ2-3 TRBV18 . CASSPSAGEGLDTQYF TGTGCCAGCTCACCTAGCGCGGGAGAAGGCTTAGATACGCAGTATTTT
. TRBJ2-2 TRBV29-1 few CSVETVNTGELFF TGCAGCGTTGAAACCGTTAACACCGGGGAGCTGTTTTTT
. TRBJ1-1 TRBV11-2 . CASSPGPRQSIAEAFF TGTGCCAGCAGCCCCGGCCCCAGACAGTCTATCGCTGAAGCTTTCTTT
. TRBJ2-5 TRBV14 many CASSQVGRGYQETQYF TGTGCCAGCAGCCAAGTAGGACGGGGGTACCAAGAGACCCAGTACTTC
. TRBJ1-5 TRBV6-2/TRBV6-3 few CASSFPTVYSNQPQHF TGTGCCAGCAGTTTCCCGACAGTTTATAGCAATCAGCCCCAGCATTTT
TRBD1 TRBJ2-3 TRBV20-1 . CSASRGLHPDTQYF TGCAGTGCTTCCAGGGGGCTCCATCCAGATACGCAGTATTTT
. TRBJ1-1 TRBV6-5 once CASSHAIQGNTEAFF TGTGCCAGCAGTCACGCAATCCAGGGGAACACTGAAGCTTTCTTT
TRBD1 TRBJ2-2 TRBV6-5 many CASRQDRGGAGELFF TGTGCCAGCAGACAAGACAGGGGGGGGGCCGGGGAGCTGTTTTTT
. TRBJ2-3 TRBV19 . CASMGISDTQYF TGTGCCAGTATGGGCATCTCGGATACGCAGTATTTT
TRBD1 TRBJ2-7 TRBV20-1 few CSARDTRDRSYEQYF TGCAGTGCTAGAGATACCCGGGACAGATCCTACGAGCAGTACTTC
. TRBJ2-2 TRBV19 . CASSTGYSLPWTGELFF TGTGCCAGCTCTACAGGGTATTCCCTCCCGTGGACCGGGGAGCTGTTTTTT
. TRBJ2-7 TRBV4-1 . CASSQVPNYEQYF TGCGCCAGCAGCCAAGTGCCCAACTACGAGCAGTACTTC
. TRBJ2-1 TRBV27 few CASSLFAGRNNEQFF TGTGCCAGCAGTTTGTTTGCGGGGAGAAACAATGAGCAGTTCTTC
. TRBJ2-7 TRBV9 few CASSVVPGVDHEQYF TGTGCCAGCAGCGTAGTCCCAGGGGTTGACCACGAGCAGTACTTC
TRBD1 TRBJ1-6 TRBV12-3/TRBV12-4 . CASSFVQGLDSPLHF TGTGCCAGCAGTTTCGTACAGGGGTTAGACTCACCCCTCCACTTT
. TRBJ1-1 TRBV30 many CAWSLDINTEAFF TGTGCCTGGAGTTTGGATATTAACACTGAAGCTTTCTTT
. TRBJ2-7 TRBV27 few CASSPLLGKYEQYF TGTGCCAGCAGTCCATTATTGGGAAAGTACGAGCAGTACTTC
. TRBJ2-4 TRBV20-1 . CSASGGQNIQYF TGCAGTGCCTCCGGAGGGCAGAACATTCAGTACTTC
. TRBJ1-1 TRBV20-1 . CSASPVKYGTEAFF TGCAGTGCTAGCCCGGTTAAGTACGGCACTGAAGCTTTCTTT
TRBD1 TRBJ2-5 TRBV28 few CASSLSLGQGAGGTQYF TGTGCCAGCAGTTTATCCCTCGGACAGGGGGCAGGGGGGACCCAGTACTTC
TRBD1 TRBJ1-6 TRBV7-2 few CASSLFPSGGDGSSVHF TGTGCCAGCAGCTTATTCCCATCAGGGGGGGACGGTTCTTCAGTCCACTTT
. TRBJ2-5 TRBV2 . CASQPQETQYF TGTGCCAGCCAACCCCAAGAGACCCAGTACTTC
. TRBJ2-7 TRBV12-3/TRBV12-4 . CASTSGTPLGERYF TGTGCCAGCACCTCCGGGACACCTCTCGGGGAGCGGTACTTC
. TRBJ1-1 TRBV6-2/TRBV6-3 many CASSLRVNTEAFF TGTGCCAGCAGTCTTAGAGTGAACACTGAAGCTTTCTTT
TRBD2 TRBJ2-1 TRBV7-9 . CASSPGGSSHNEQFF TGTGCCAGCAGCCCCGGGGGGAGCTCCCACAATGAGCAGTTCTTC
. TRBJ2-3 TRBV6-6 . CASSYPPGGTDTQYF TGTGCCAGCAGTTACCCCCCGGGGGGCACAGATACGCAGTATTTT
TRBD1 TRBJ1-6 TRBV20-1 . CSANEPTGPKINSPLHF TGCAGTGCCAACGAACCGACAGGGCCCAAGATTAATTCACCCCTCCACTTT
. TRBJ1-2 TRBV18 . CASSPVDGNYGYTF TGTGCCAGCTCACCTGTGGACGGAAACTATGGCTACACCTTC
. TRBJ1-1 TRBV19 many CASSIGGQSEAFF TGTGCCAGTAGTATAGGGGGACAAAGTGAAGCTTTCTTT
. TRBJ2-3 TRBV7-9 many CASSFGGGTDTQYF TGTGCCAGCAGCTTCGGCGGGGGCACAGATACGCAGTATTTT